This T cell receptor beta chain originates from a study of blood T cell repertoires in COVID-19. For the study at large: There were acute and convalescent COVID-19 samples, and they came from the United States, Italy and Spain.

Generated by immunoSEQ multiplex PCR, the TCRdb table keeps only in-frame clones and is missing some. This sample carries about 170,000 clones, around 90% of them seen once, and the ten largest clones take 2% to 2.5%. This CDR3 spans 15 amino acids. The germline V gene has CDR1 SGHVS and CDR2 FQNEAQ. V gave up 7 bases and J gave up 4 bases, with 17 bases separating them. The chain links TRBV7-8 to TRBJ1-5; D gene ambiguous. This TCR derives from a man aged 45-65 years who had recovered from COVID-19. The sample was peripheral blood. The CDR3 sequence is CASTASNHGNQPQHF. The DNA of the CDR3 is TGTGCCAGCACCGCTAGCAATCATGGGAATCAGCCCCAGCATTTT.